This TCR beta chain is from a study of blood T cells in healthy people across ages. General study findings and limits: Roughly linearly, TCR beta diversity per million T cells fell as age increased.

Concerning this clonotype itself: What it binds is not known.

Primers used in a second PCR of about 7 to 12 cycles were a sample-barcoded 5' primer and a J-beta primer mix. MiXCR, run by TCRdb on the 5' RACE reads, gives a single entry per CDR3 protein. Among around 1,600,000 distinct CDR3 sequences, approximately 43% were seen once, and the ten largest hold about 4%. The V and J ends lost 6 bases and 7 bases respectively, with 18 bases between them. CDR3 size: 15 residues. Germline lookup yields CDR1 MNHEY and CDR2 SVGAGI. The source of this sequence is a woman under 30 in good health. What was sequenced was blood. The rearrangement uses TRBV6-5 and TRBJ1-4; a possible D gene is TRBD1 (5 bases). CDR3 sequence: CASRTQRGSAEKLFF. CDR3 nucleotides: TGTGCCAGCAGAACCCAGAGGGGCTCCGCTGAAAAACTGTTTTTT.